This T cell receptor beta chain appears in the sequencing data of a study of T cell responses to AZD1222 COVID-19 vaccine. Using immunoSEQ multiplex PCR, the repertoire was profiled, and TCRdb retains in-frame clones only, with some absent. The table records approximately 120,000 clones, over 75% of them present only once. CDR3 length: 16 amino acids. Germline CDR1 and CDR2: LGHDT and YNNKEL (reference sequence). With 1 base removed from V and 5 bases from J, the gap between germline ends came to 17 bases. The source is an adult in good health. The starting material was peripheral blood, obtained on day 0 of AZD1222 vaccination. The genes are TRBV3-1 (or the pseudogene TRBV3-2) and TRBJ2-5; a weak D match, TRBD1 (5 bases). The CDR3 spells CASSQGVGPTPETQYF. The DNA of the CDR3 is TGTGCCAGCAGCCAAGGGGTGGGGCCGACCCCGGAGACCCAGTACTTC.